The sequence of this TCR beta chain was determined in a study of CD8+CD57+ T cells in acquired aplastic anemia. Background on the study: Each DNA sample taken from sorted CD4+ and CD8+ cells came to about 3.4 ug on average. Whole-study findings and limits: In CD8+ cells, Simpson's diversity showed no significant difference between patients and controls.

For CDR3 and TCR beta VDJ profiling, genomic DNA was the template used. TCRdb independently ran MiXCR on the reads; one entry per CDR3 protein. The sample records 200,000 to 300,000 distinct CDR3 sequences, 47% being singletons. Notes on this clonotype: Its antigen is not known.

The germline V gene has CDR1 SGDLS and CDR2 YYNGEE. The CDR3 sequence is 11 residues long. Only patients with CD8+CD57+ cell expansion on flow cytometry were chosen for sequencing. The cohort consisted entirely of patients having severe acquired aplastic anemia. Sequencing was performed on sorted CD4+, CD8+, or CD8+CD57+ T cells (not recorded which) from PBMCs. This clonotype originated in a human donor with aplastic anemia. The chain joins TRBV9 to TRBJ1-4; D perhaps matches TRBD1 (5 bases). CDR3 bases: TGTGAGGGGCGGTTAGAGGAAAAACTGTTTTTT. Its translation: CEGRLEEKLFF.